This T cell receptor beta chain derives from a study of blood T cell repertoires in COVID-19. Original handling: Nucleated cell counts were estimated from reference gene primer amplification. Profiled with immunoSEQ multiplex PCR; TCRdb holds only in-frame clones, not every one. That table gives V, J and clone size, and the DNA gave D and trimming. The table has approximately 220,000 clones, more than 65% seen once. Trimming removed 5 bases from V and 6 bases from J, with 14 bases in between. Looked up from germline, CDR1 is SGHTA and CDR2 is FQGTGA. The CDR3 spans 14 residues. This receptor was taken from a woman in her sixties with acute or convalescent COVID-19. The genes are TRBV7-3 and TRBJ2-1; D might be TRBD1 (6 bases). The sample was peripheral blood. CDR3 in amino acids: CASSPAGVGNEQFF. CDR3 coding DNA: TGTGCCAGCAGCCCGGCAGGGGTGGGCAATGAGCAGTTCTTC.